What follows are 28 T cell receptor beta chains derived from one specimen sequenced in a study of blood T cell repertoires in COVID-19. The method was immunoSEQ multiplex PCR; TCRdb's version includes in-frame clones alone and lacks a portion of them. The table lists 200,000 to 300,000 clones, about 89% of them singletons. The sample taken for sequencing was peripheral blood. These receptors all stem from a man aged 35-49 years who had recovered from COVID-19.

The chain has TRBV9 and TRBJ2-1; 7 bases fit TRBD2. From germline, CDR1 is SGDLS and CDR2 YYNGEE. V trimming: 2 bases; J trimming: 3 bases; junction bases outside the gene matches: 2. This CDR3 contains 14 residues. The CDR3 loop reads CASSVRGGYNEQFF. The DNA of the CDR3 is TGTGCCAGCAGCGTTCGCGGGGGCTACAATGAGCAGTTCTTC.

V gene TRBV9 combines with J gene TRBJ1-4; D unclear. The CDR3 sequence is 14 residues long. CDR1 and CDR2 from the germline V gene are SGDLS and YYNGEE. V was trimmed by 4 bases and J by 10 bases, leaving 17 bases between them. The chain's CDR3 is CASSTAPTGGKLFF. The CDR3 DNA reads as TGTGCCAGCAGCACCGCGCCCACTGGAGGAAAACTGTTTTTT.

The V gene is TRBV25-1, the J gene TRBJ2-5; 8 bases are shared with TRBD1. The J segment lost 5 bases and the V segment lost 3 bases, leaving 8 bases of the junction unmatched. The length of the CDR3 is 15 residues. Germline V gene data show CDR1 as MGHDK and CDR2 as SYGVNS. CDR3 sequence: CASSDPRGRLETQYF. The CDR3 nucleotides are TGTGCCAGCAGTGACCCCAGGGGGCGGCTGGAGACCCAGTACTTC.

The chain links TRBV18 to TRBJ2-1; TRBD2 is a possible D gene (5 bases). CDR1 is KGHSH, CDR2 LQKENI, per germline. The CDR3 sequence is 13 residues long. V was shortened by 5 bases and J by 1 base, with 6 bases between the two germline ends. The CDR3 nucleotides read TGTGCCAGCTCAAGGACTTCCTACAATGAGCAGTTCTTC. Amino acids: CASSRTSYNEQFF.

This chain connects TRBV6-5 to TRBJ1-6, with 7 bases fitting TRBD1. J lost 5 bases, V lost 6 bases, and 4 bases had no gene match. This CDR3 spans 14 amino acids. The germline V gene encodes CDR1 MNHEY and CDR2 SVGAGI. The CDR3 spells CASSLTGDNSPLHF. CDR3 bases: TGTGCCAGCAGCTTAACAGGGGATAATTCACCCCTCCACTTT.

This chain connects TRBV7-8 to TRBJ2-7; D may be TRBD2 (6 bases). Per the germline V gene, CDR1 is SGHVS and CDR2 is FQNEAQ. The length of the CDR3 is 14 residues. Trimming left V 4 bases short and J 0 bases short, with 10 bases between. CDR3 sequence (DNA): TGTGCCAGCAGCTCGCGGGATTCCTCCTACGAGCAGTACTTC. Encoded protein: CASSSRDSSYEQYF.

The V call is TRBV29-1, the J call TRBJ1-1; TRBD1 might be the D (5 bases). This CDR3 is built from 13 residues. The V end was cut by 3 bases, the J end by 4 bases, with 12 bases between. CDR1 is SQVTM and CDR2 is ANQGSEA in the germline V gene. The CDR3, as DNA: TGCAGCGTTGATTGGGGGGTTGGCACTGAAGCTTTCTTT. Translation gives CSVDWGVGTEAFF.

This chain uses TRBV6-6 with TRBJ1-6; D perhaps matches TRBD1 (6 bases). V was clipped by 5 bases and J by 8 bases, with 16 bases between them. CDR3 length: 15 amino acids. Per germline, CDR1 MNHNY and CDR2 SVGAGI (reference sequence). CDR3 sequence (DNA): TGTGCCAGCAGTCCCAGGGCAGGGGTCGATTCACCCCTCCACTTT. The encoded protein is CASSPRAGVDSPLHF.

The V and J genes are TRBV5-4 and TRBJ2-7, with 8 bases matching TRBD2. Germline V gene lookup returns CDR1 SGHNT and CDR2 YYREEE (reference sequence). The CDR3 has 15 amino acids. V lost 3 bases to trimming and J lost 4 bases; unmatched junction nucleotides: 9. The CDR3 loop is CASSWTGGGMYEQYF. DNA of the CDR3: TGTGCCAGCAGCTGGACGGGCGGGGGGATGTACGAGCAGTACTTC.

The chain combines TRBV3-1 (or the pseudogene TRBV3-2) with TRBJ2-2; maybe TRBD1 (7 bases). V dropped 7 bases and J dropped 5 bases, with 26 bases sitting between them. The CDR3 length is 18 residues. Germline CDR1 is LGHDT and CDR2 is YNNKEL (reference sequence). CDR3 protein: CASNNYLGAGQKTGELFF. The CDR3 coding sequence is TGTGCCAGCAACAACTATTTGGGGGCGGGACAGAAAACCGGGGAGCTGTTTTTT.

This rearrangement joins TRBV15 to TRBJ2-7; D may be TRBD2 (5 bases). The CDR3 spans 14 residues. Germline loops: CDR1 LNHNV, CDR2 YYDKDF (reference sequence). Trimming cost V 8 bases and J 6 bases, with 20 bases left between them. CDR3 protein: CATRGLGVLGEQYF. The CDR3 DNA sequence: TGTGCCACCCGGGGTCTGGGAGTACTGGGCGAGCAGTACTTC.

This chain joins TRBV18 and TRBJ2-2; the D is unclear. Between the trimmed V and J ends, which lost 4 bases and 0 bases, there was a span of 9 bases. Germline CDR1 KGHSH, CDR2 LQKENI. The CDR3 length is 15 residues. The CDR3 loop is CASSQAQANTGELFF. CDR3 DNA: TGTGCCAGCTCACAGGCGCAGGCGAACACCGGGGAGCTGTTTTTT.

The chain is built from TRBV11-3 and TRBJ1-1; D remains unclear. CDR3 length equals 13 residues. CDR1 SGHNT and CDR2 YENEEA come from the germline V gene. V was cut by 3 bases and J by 0 bases, with 5 bases left in between. The CDR3 sequence is CASSFRMNTEAFF. The DNA of the CDR3 is TGTGCCAGCAGCTTCCGTATGAACACTGAAGCTTTCTTT. The entire variable domain, with the rest obtained from reference TRBV11-3 and TRBJ1-1, is as follows: EAGVVQSPRYKIIEKKQPVAFWCNPISGHNTLYWYLQNLGQGPELLIRYENEEAVDDSQLPKDRFSAERLKGVDSTLKIQPAELGDSAVYLCASSFRMNTEAFFGQGTRLTVV.

V gene TRBV29-1 combines with J gene TRBJ1-1, with 9 bases aligning to TRBD1. V was pared by 7 bases and J by 0 bases, with 15 bases of the junction left unmatched. The germline V gene encodes CDR1 SQVTM and CDR2 ANQGSEA. The CDR3 covers 17 residues. The CDR3 nucleotides read TGCAGCGCTCGAGGTTCAGGGACAGGGACCGTGAACACTGAAGCTTTCTTT. It specifies CSARGSGTGTVNTEAFF.

This chain uses TRBV4-2 with TRBJ2-5, with TRBD2 matching 9 bases. There are 15 residues in the CDR3. CDR1 is LGHNA, CDR2 YNFKEQ, per germline. The junction had 10 bases not matched to a gene; V was cut back by 6 bases and J by 5 bases. The CDR3 is CASREGGGAQETQYF. CDR3 DNA: TGTGCCAGCAGAGAGGGCGGGGGGGCCCAGGAGACCCAGTACTTC.

The chain combines TRBV7-9 with TRBJ2-3; D may be TRBD1 (6 bases). The CDR3 totals 15 residues. V was pared by 5 bases and J by 2 bases, with 14 bases between. Per germline, CDR1 SEHNR and CDR2 FQNEAQ (reference sequence). CDR3 bases: TGTGCCAGCAGCCCAGGGGACACCCTCACAGATACGCAGTATTTT. Translation: CASSPGDTLTDTQYF.

V gene TRBV6-5 combines with J gene TRBJ2-4, with 11 bases fitting TRBD2. The germline gives CDR1 MNHEY, CDR2 SVGAGI. This CDR3 is 14 amino acids long. The V gene end was trimmed by 5 bases and the J gene end by 7 bases; junction bases not matched to a gene: 4. The DNA of the CDR3 is TGTGCCAGCAGTCTAGCGGGAGGCTGGAACATTCAGTACTTC. Protein: CASSLAGGWNIQYF.

The rearrangement links TRBV6-2 or TRBV6-3 to TRBJ2-1; D unresolved. Per germline, CDR1 MNHEY and CDR2 SVGEGT. V lost 3 bases and J 0 bases, leaving 12 bases between the germline ends. The CDR3 runs 16 residues. CDR3 residues: CASSYSAGSSYNEQFF. The CDR3 nucleotides read TGTGCCAGCAGTTATTCCGCAGGAAGCTCCTACAATGAGCAGTTCTTC.

This clone appeared a few times. The chain is built from TRBV5-1 and TRBJ2-7, with D tentatively TRBD2 (6 bases). Germline CDR1 SGHRS, CDR2 YFSETQ. The V and J ends lost 0 bases and 7 bases respectively, with 23 bases between them. The CDR3 sequence is 17 residues long. For the CDR3, the DNA is TGCGCCAGCAGCTTGGTTTCCGGGTCTGGGAGGAGGACGGAGCAGTACTTC. Protein sequence: CASSLVSGSGRRTEQYF.

This clone has just one count. The chain combines TRBV10-3 with TRBJ2-7; 9 bases are a match to TRBD1. V lost 2 bases, J lost 3 bases, and 11 bases stayed unmatched. This CDR3 is 17 amino acids long. Germline V CDR1 and CDR2: ENHRY, SYGVKD. In DNA, the CDR3 is TGTGCCATCAGTGAGCAGGGGACAGGGTTGATCGGCTACGAGCAGTACTTC. This sequence encodes CAISEQGTGLIGYEQYF.

The chain couples TRBV29-1 to TRBJ1-1, with 8 bases matching TRBD1. This CDR3 has 15 amino acids. V lost 4 bases and J lost 4; bases outside the gene matches: 11. Per the germline V gene, CDR1 is SQVTM and CDR2 is ANQGSEA. This chain's CDR3 is CSVAAAGGRITEAFF. The CDR3 coding sequence is TGCAGCGTTGCGGCGGCAGGGGGCAGGATCACTGAAGCTTTCTTT.

This clone appeared many times. The chain combines TRBV3-1 (or the pseudogene TRBV3-2) with TRBJ2-2, with D perhaps matching TRBD2 (5 bases). Germline CDR1 is LGHDT and CDR2 is YNNKEL (reference sequence). Between the trimmed V and J ends, which lost 1 base and 4 bases, there was a span of 13 bases. The CDR3 runs to 16 residues. CDR3 nucleotides: TGTGCCAGCAGCCAAGTGTTAGCGCGAAGCACCGGGGAGCTGTTTTTT. Its translation: CASSQVLARSTGELFF.

The chain links TRBV7-9 to TRBJ1-4; D is possibly TRBD1 (5 bases). The germline gives CDR1 SEHNR, CDR2 FQNEAQ (reference sequence). This CDR3 has 15 amino acids. Deletions cut 4 bases from V and 7 bases from J, with 16 bases between. This CDR3 reads CASSSRGGGGEKLFF. The CDR3 coding sequence is TGTGCCAGCAGCTCGCGGGGGGGAGGCGGTGAAAAACTGTTTTTT.

The chain couples TRBV7-9 to TRBJ2-7; no clear D gene. Germline-derived CDR1 and CDR2 are SEHNR and FQNEAQ (reference sequence). The CDR3 covers 13 residues. Trimming took off 2 bases at V and 13 bases at J, with 18 bases between the two ends. CDR3: CASSLHSNPEFYF. For the CDR3, the DNA is TGTGCCAGCAGCTTACACAGTAACCCGGAATTCTACTTC.

The CDR3 sequence is CASSPGQGTLGYTF. CDR3 sequence (DNA): TGTGCCAGCAGCCCAGGACAGGGGACTTTGGGCTACACCTTC. V gene TRBV6-5 combines with J gene TRBJ1-2, with 9 bases matching TRBD1. The CDR3 is 14 amino acids. Germline CDR1 reads MNHEY; CDR2 reads SVGAGI. V was pared by 6 bases and J by 8 bases, with 10 bases of the junction left unmatched.

This chain links TRBV21-1 with TRBJ2-1; whether TRBD2, the table's D call, matches the DNA was not checked. TRBV21-1 counts as a pseudogene. The CDR3 consists of 18 residues. DNA of the CDR3: TGTGCCAGCAGCAAAGCCCCAGTAGTCGCGGGAAGAAACAATGAGCAGTTCTTC. This sequence encodes CASSKAPVVAGRNNEQFF.

CDR3 loop: CSVEDRGPGEQYF. The CDR3 bases are TGCAGCGTTGAAGACAGGGGGCCGGGTGAGCAGTACTTC. The genes are TRBV29-1 and TRBJ2-7; 8 bases match TRBD1. This CDR3 is 13 amino acids long. V dropped 0 bases and J dropped 7; count of bases not matched to a gene: 5. In germline, CDR1 is SQVTM, CDR2 ANQGSEA.

V usage is TRBV27 and J usage is TRBJ2-7; D remains ambiguous. CDR1 and CDR2 (germline): MNHEY, SMNVEV (reference sequence). The V and J ends lost 0 bases and 0 bases respectively, with 9 bases between them. CDR3 length: 15 residues. CDR3 DNA: TGTGCCAGCAGTTTATCCTTTACGGGCTCCTACGAGCAGTACTTC. This codes for CASSLSFTGSYEQYF.